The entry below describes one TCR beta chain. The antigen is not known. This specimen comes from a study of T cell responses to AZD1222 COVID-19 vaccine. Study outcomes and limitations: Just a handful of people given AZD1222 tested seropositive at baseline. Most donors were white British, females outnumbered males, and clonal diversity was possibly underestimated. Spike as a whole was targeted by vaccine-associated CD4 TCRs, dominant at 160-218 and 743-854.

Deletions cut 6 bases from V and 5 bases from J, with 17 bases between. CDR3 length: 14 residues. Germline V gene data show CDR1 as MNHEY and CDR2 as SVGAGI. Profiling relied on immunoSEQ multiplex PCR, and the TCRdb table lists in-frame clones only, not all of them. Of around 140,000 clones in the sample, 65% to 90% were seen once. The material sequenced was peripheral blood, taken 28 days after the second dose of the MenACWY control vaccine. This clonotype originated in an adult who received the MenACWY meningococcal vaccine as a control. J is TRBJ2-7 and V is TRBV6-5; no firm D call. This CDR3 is CASSQTPILDEQYF. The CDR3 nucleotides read TGTGCCAGCAGCCAAACCCCAATCCTGGACGAGCAGTACTTC.